The TCR beta chain described here comes from a study of cytomegalovirus exposure and HLA in healthy donors. The germline V gene encodes CDR1 SGDLS and CDR2 YYNGEE. V shed 3 bases and J 4 bases; nucleotides not matched to a gene: 5. The CDR3 runs to 15 residues. Generated by immunoSEQ multiplex PCR, the TCRdb table keeps only in-frame clones and is missing some. This sample has some 48,000 clones; about nine tenths occur once, and the top ten carry under 7.5%. The chain is built from TRBV9 and TRBJ1-4; 8 nucleotides match TRBD1. This TCR came from a woman aged 25 to 39 in good health and CMV-seronegative. What was sequenced was PBMCs. The CDR3, as DNA: TGTGCCAGCAGCGCGGGACAGGAATTTAATGAAAAACTGTTTTTT. Encoded protein: CASSAGQEFNEKLFF.